The 13 T cell receptor beta chains presented below share a single source sample, sequenced in a study of CD8+ T cells in alopecia areata. Extracted RNA was reverse transcribed into cDNA, the sequencing template. Libraries were prepared by immunoSEQ multiplex PCR; TCRdb keeps only in-frame clonotypes and omits some of them. Among approximately 210,000 clones listed, over 60% were seen once. The treatment here: oral pan-JAK inhibitor, 5-10 mg twice daily. The specimen comprised CD4+ T cells sorted from blood, sampled around week 46, from a patient treated with tofacitinib. Receptors originate from a human donor with alopecia areata.

The rearrangement joins TRBV10-3 to TRBJ2-7, with 8 bases that match TRBD2. CDR3 length equals 14 residues. The J segment lost 2 bases and the V segment lost 10 bases, leaving 10 bases of the junction unmatched. The germline gives CDR1 ENHRY, CDR2 SYGVKD. The CDR3 spells CATRGWGLAYEQYF. CDR3 nucleotides: TGTGCCACCCGAGGGTGGGGACTAGCCTACGAGCAGTACTTC.

The chain has TRBV4-3 and TRBJ2-6, with 9 nucleotides matching TRBD2. The CDR3 extends over 18 amino acids. Unmatched junction bases numbered 7, after V lost 4 bases and J lost 0 bases. Germline V gene lookup returns CDR1 LGHNA and CDR2 YSLEER. The CDR3 region has the DNA TGCGCCAGCAGCCGGGATAGCGGGGGAAGCTCTGGGGCCAACGTCCTGACTTTC. It codes for CASSRDSGGSSGANVLTF.

The chain is built from TRBV29-1 and TRBJ1-2, with no clear D. Germline V CDR1 and CDR2: SQVTM, ANQGSEA. CDR3 length: 13 residues. Deletions cut 5 bases from V and 6 bases from J, with 16 bases between. The CDR3 nucleotides are TGCAGCGTTCGATTGGCTTCGAGGGATGGCTACACCTTC. Protein product: CSVRLASRDGYTF.

The chain has TRBV27 and TRBJ1-2; TRBD1 agrees at 10 bases. The CDR3 length is 15 residues. The junction had 8 bases not matched to a gene; V was cut back by 5 bases and J by 5 bases. Germline V gives CDR1 MNHEY, CDR2 SMNVEV (reference sequence). CDR3 region: CASSPQGQGMYGYTF. CDR3 bases: TGTGCCAGCAGTCCCCAGGGACAGGGGATGTATGGCTACACCTTC.

The J gene is TRBJ2-7, the V gene TRBV27; D possibly corresponds to TRBD2 (5 bases). There are 14 residues in the CDR3. Germline V gene data show CDR1 as MNHEY and CDR2 as SMNVEV (reference sequence). V was cut by 5 bases and J by 8 bases, with 19 bases left in between. The CDR3 coding sequence is TGTGCCAGCAGTCTTGAGACGGGGAAAACGAAGCAGTACTTC. Translation: CASSLETGKTKQYF.

This clone was recorded once. The chain has TRBV29-1 and TRBJ2-7, with D tentatively TRBD2 (6 bases). The CDR3 is 12 amino acids. CDR1 is SQVTM, CDR2 ANQGSEA, per germline. Trimming cost V 6 bases and J 3 bases, with 12 bases left between them. The CDR3 bases are TGCAGCGTCCGAAAGGGACTCTACGAGCAGTACTTC. Its protein product is CSVRKGLYEQYF.

The sample holds a few counts of this clone. Other DNA sequences in the same sample also yield this CDR3. The rearrangement joins TRBV29-1 to TRBJ1-2; D remains ambiguous. The V end lost 6 bases, the J end lost 11 bases, and 10 bases lay between the germline ends. Germline CDR1 SQVTM, CDR2 ANQGSEA. The CDR3 has 9 residues. CDR3 DNA: TGCAGCGTCTCGGAGGGTTACACCTTC. Protein: CSVSEGYTF.

The gene calls are TRBV7-3 and TRBJ2-2, with a tentative D call TRBD2 (5 bases). Germline CDR1 and CDR2: SGHTA and FQGTGA. The CDR3 length is 18 residues. The V end lost 1 base, the J end lost 1 base, and 16 bases lay between the germline ends. The CDR3 nucleotides read TGTGCCAGCAGCTTAAACTCCCCCTTTGGAGGGAACACCGGGGAGCTGTTTTTT. Amino acid sequence: CASSLNSPFGGNTGELFF.

For the CDR3, the DNA is TGTGCCTGGACCGGGGACAGTAACTATGGCTACACCTTC. This sequence encodes CAWTGDSNYGYTF. The V gene is TRBV30, the J gene TRBJ1-2; 7 bases are a match to TRBD1. This CDR3 has 13 amino acids. Germline V gene sequence: CDR1 GTSNPN, CDR2 SVGIG (reference sequence). After removal of 4 bases from V and 1 base from J, the junction contained 3 bases not matched to a gene.

Remarks on this clone: Within the sample, other DNA sequences also encode this same CDR3. The chain joins TRBV2 to TRBJ2-3, with D maybe TRBD1 (6 bases). V shed 2 bases and J shed 0 bases, with 6 bases lying between them. Germline CDR1 is SNHLY and CDR2 is FYNNEI. The CDR3 contains 14 residues. The chain's CDR3 is CASSEQGSTDTQYF. The CDR3 DNA is TGTGCCAGCAGTGAACAGGGGAGCACAGATACGCAGTATTTT.

This chain connects TRBV29-1 to TRBJ2-3; 9 nucleotides line up with TRBD2. The V and J ends lost 2 bases and 7 bases, in that order; junction bases with no gene match: 7. CDR1 is SQVTM, CDR2 ANQGSEA, per germline. There are 14 residues in the CDR3. The CDR3 region has the DNA TGCAGCGTTGAAAGCGGGGGGTCGCCTCATACGCAGTATTTT. Its translation is CSVESGGSPHTQYF.

This chain uses TRBV2 with TRBJ2-3, with D tentatively TRBD2 (6 bases). In germline, CDR1 is SNHLY, CDR2 FYNNEI. The V end was cut by 5 bases, the J end by 1 base, with 13 bases between. The CDR3 is 15 amino acids. The CDR3 DNA reads TGTGCCAGCAGTCGTGACGGGGGACGCACAGATACGCAGTATTTT. Translating it yields CASSRDGGRTDTQYF.

In its sample, this clone was seen once. The genes are TRBV27 and TRBJ2-5; no firm D call. V lost 3 bases, J lost 4 bases, and 6 bases lay in between. CDR3 length: 12 amino acids. CDR1 and CDR2 from the germline V gene are MNHEY and SMNVEV (reference sequence). CDR3 sequence: CASSFWGETQYF. As DNA, the CDR3 is TGTGCCAGCAGTTTTTGGGGAGAGACCCAGTACTTC.